These T cell receptor beta chains were read from a single sample in a study of blood T cell repertoires in COVID-19. Some clones are missing from TCRdb's copy, which holds only in-frame ones; the method was immunoSEQ multiplex PCR. This table holds about 220,000 clones, 82% found once. The sample was PBMCs or T cells enriched from blood (not recorded which). All receptors derive from a woman aged 60-75 years who had recovered from COVID-19. CDR3s include the opening cysteine and the closing phenylalanine or tryptophan. A D gene is named only where the DNA matches it firmly. Where a row states a size, it is once, few, many or the class of an expanded clone; other rows omit it.

TRBV7-8	TRBJ2-3	-	16	TRBD1	CASSKDRGQITDTQYF	TGTGCCAGCAGCAAAGACAGGGGGCAGATCACAGATACGCAGTATTTT
TRBV5-6	TRBJ2-3	few	14	TRBD2	CASSLLAGTDTQYF	TGTGCCAGCAGCTTACTAGCGGGCACAGATACGCAGTATTTT
TRBV5-6	TRBJ2-3	-	15	TRBD2	CASSLKSLGGDTQYF	TGTGCCAGCAGCTTGAAGAGCCTGGGGGGGGATACGCAGTATTTT
TRBV27	TRBJ1-1	-	15	-	CASSLSGRINTEAFF	TGTGCCAGCAGTTTATCCGGCAGGATCAACACTGAAGCTTTCTTT
TRBV24-1	TRBJ2-3	-	12	-	CATSDRGDTQYF	TGTGCCACCAGTGATCGGGGAGATACGCAGTATTTT
TRBV19	TRBJ2-7	-	14	TRBD2	CASSNGGNTYEQYF	TGTGCCAGTAGTAACGGGGGGAATACCTACGAGCAGTACTTC
TRBV11-1	TRBJ2-1	once	13	-	CASSFIQGLEQFF	TGTGCCAGCAGCTTTATTCAGGGGCTTGAGCAGTTCTTC
TRBV10-2	TRBJ2-3	-	14	TRBD2	CASLFAGGMDTQYF	TGCGCCAGCTTATTTGCGGGAGGAATGGATACGCAGTATTTT
TRBV11-2	TRBJ2-7	-	16	-	CASSLGARAGVGEQYF	TGTGCCAGCAGCTTAGGGGCGCGGGCAGGGGTTGGCGAGCAGTACTTC
TRBV7-6	TRBJ1-2	-	16	-	CASSSRVRGGDYGYTF	TGTGCCAGCAGCTCCAGGGTGAGGGGAGGGGACTATGGCTACACCTTC
TRBV21-1	TRBJ2-3	-	15	-	CASSRTGTRSDTQYF	TGTGCCAGCAGCAGGACCGGGACTAGGTCAGATACGCAGTATTTT
TRBV25-1	TRBJ1-2	-	14	-	CASSGGRAGRGYTF	TGTGCCAGCAGTGGGGGGAGGGCAGGTCGGGGCTACACCTTC
TRBV10-3	TRBJ1-2	-	14	TRBD1	CAISPGGDGYGYTF	TGTGCCATCAGCCCAGGGGGCGACGGCTATGGCTACACCTTC
TRBV11-2	TRBJ2-6	-	19	TRBD1	CASTNRRGQGGSGANVLTF	TGTGCCAGCACGAACCGGAGGGGACAGGGGGGCTCTGGGGCCAACGTCCTGACTTTC
TRBV13	TRBJ2-7	-	14	-	CASSGVRGPYEQYF	TGTGCCAGCAGCGGAGTGCGGGGCCCCTACGAGCAGTACTTC
TRBV6-5	TRBJ2-2	-	14	-	CASSQGPATGELFF	TGTGCCAGCAGTCAGGGCCCAGCCACCGGGGAGCTGTTTTTT
TRBV19	TRBJ1-2	many	17	TRBD1	CASSIERTGGAFYGYTF	TGTGCCAGTAGTATAGAGAGGACAGGGGGCGCGTTCTATGGCTACACCTTC
TRBV30	TRBJ1-3	-	14	-	CAWSGRRTGNTIYF	TGTGCCTGGAGTGGGAGGAGAACTGGAAACACCATATATTTT
TRBV25-1	TRBJ1-1	-	14	TRBD1	CATTPTGFDTEAFF	TGTGCCACCACCCCGACAGGGTTCGACACTGAAGCTTTCTTT
TRBV29-1	TRBJ1-3	-	14	-	CSVLEAGAGNTIYF	TGCAGCGTTTTAGAAGCAGGGGCGGGAAACACCATATATTTT
TRBV11-2	TRBJ1-5	-	14	-	CASSLDRGWQPQHF	TGTGCCAGCAGCTTAGATAGGGGATGGCAGCCCCAGCATTTT
TRBV6-5	TRBJ1-1	-	14	-	CASRHRDLGAEAFF	TGTGCCAGCAGGCACCGGGATTTGGGAGCTGAAGCTTTCTTT
TRBV5-8	TRBJ1-3	-	15	-	CASSLAVSSGNTIYF	TGTGCCAGCAGCTTGGCTGTGAGCTCTGGAAACACCATATATTTT
TRBV18	TRBJ1-4	few	14	-	CASSPGTTNEKLFF	TGTGCCAGCTCACCCGGTACAACTAATGAAAAACTGTTTTTT
TRBV19	TRBJ1-6	once	13	-	CASSRQENSPLHF	TGTGCCAGTAGTCGGCAGGAAAATTCACCCCTCCACTTT
TRBV7-6	TRBJ2-3	-	16	TRBD2	CASSQSGTSSADTQYF	TGTGCCAGCAGCCAAAGCGGGACTAGCAGCGCAGATACGCAGTATTTT
TRBV18	TRBJ1-5	few	14	-	CASSGSDNNQPQHF	TGTGCCAGCTCAGGGTCGGACAATAATCAGCCCCAGCATTTT
TRBV7-9	TRBJ1-4	-	14	-	CASSTDTAPQKLFF	TGTGCCAGCAGCACGGACACTGCCCCTCAGAAACTGTTTTTT
TRBV5-5	TRBJ2-7	-	18	-	CASSLSLVQGKGSYEQYF	TGTGCCAGCAGCTTGAGCCTAGTTCAGGGGAAGGGATCCTACGAGCAGTACTTC
TRBV19	TRBJ2-1	-	17	TRBD2	CASSPGTSGGPYNEQFF	TGTGCCAGTAGTCCGGGGACTAGCGGGGGCCCTTACAATGAGCAGTTCTTC
TRBV13	TRBJ1-1	-	16	-	CASSLGQGYLNTEAFF	TGTGCCAGCAGCTTAGGCCAGGGGTATTTGAACACTGAAGCTTTCTTT
TRBV11-3	TRBJ2-1	-	17	TRBD2	CASSPRVAGSSHNEQFF	TGTGCCAGCAGCCCCCGGGTAGCGGGTTCCTCACACAATGAGCAGTTCTTC
TRBV21-1	TRBJ1-1	-	20	-	CASSKEGLRWRERGNTEAFF	TGTGCCAGCAGCAAAGAGGGCTTGAGGTGGAGGGAAAGGGGGAACACTGAAGCTTTCTTT
TRBV7-6	TRBJ2-3	once	15	-	CASSWGPEDTDTQYF	TGTGCCAGCAGCTGGGGCCCCGAAGATACAGATACGCAGTATTTT
TRBV10-2	TRBJ2-2	-	16	TRBD2	CASSSWTSGITGELFF	TGCGCCAGCAGCTCCTGGACTAGCGGGATCACCGGGGAGCTGTTTTTT
TRBV12-3/TRBV12-4	TRBJ2-3	-	12	-	CASSISTDTQYF	TGTGCCAGCAGTATATCTACAGATACGCAGTATTTT
TRBV7-8	TRBJ2-5	-	15	TRBD2	CASSYRAGGKETQYF	TGTGCCAGCAGCTACAGGGCGGGAGGAAAAGAGACCCAGTACTTC